This passage covers 27 T cell receptor beta chains from one sample sequenced in a study of OX40 agonist ivuxolimab in advanced cancers. Sequencing used immunoSEQ multiplex PCR; TCRdb keeps in-frame clones, though not all of them. The sample has roughly 70,000 clones; roughly nine tenths are singletons. Sequencing was performed on CD4+ or CD8+ T cells sorted from blood, taken in a trial of the OX40 agonist ivuxolimab. The receptor set was obtained from an adult with an advanced solid tumor such as melanoma, head and neck, liver or kidney cancer.

The chain is built from TRBV7-9 and TRBJ2-7; D possibly corresponds to TRBD1 (6 bases). Trimming took off 3 bases at V and 12 bases at J, with 12 bases between the two ends. Germline assignment: CDR1 SEHNR and CDR2 FQNEAQ (reference sequence). The CDR3 spans 11 residues. The CDR3 protein is CASSFDNRVYF. In DNA, the CDR3 is TGTGCCAGCAGCTTCGATAACAGGGTGTACTTC.

DNA of the CDR3: TGTGCCAGCACCGAAGGTTTAGTTAGGCGGGGGGAGCTGTTTTTT. This codes for CASTEGLVRRGELFF. This chain connects TRBV6-5 to TRBJ2-2; D uncertain. This CDR3 contains 15 residues. The V and J ends lost 7 bases and 8 bases respectively, with 20 bases between them. In germline, CDR1 is MNHEY, CDR2 SVGAGI.

This chain joins TRBV4-2 and TRBJ2-7; weak D call: TRBD2 (6 bases). Germline V gene sequence: CDR1 LGHNA, CDR2 YNFKEQ. CDR3 length: 16 residues. Trimming took off 1 base at V and 2 bases at J, with 15 bases between the two ends. CDR3 sequence (DNA): TGTGCCAGCAGCCAAGTACTTGCGGGAAGGACCTACGAGCAGTACTTC. Encoded protein: CASSQVLAGRTYEQYF.

The chain couples TRBV5-1 to TRBJ2-3, with D maybe TRBD2 (6 bases). V lost 0 bases and J 1 base, leaving 12 bases between the germline ends. The CDR3 is 16 residues long. CDR1 is SGHRS, CDR2 YFSETQ, per germline. The CDR3 loop is CASSLGGTHGTDTQYF. The CDR3 coding sequence is TGCGCCAGCAGCTTGGGGGGGACTCACGGCACAGATACGCAGTATTTT. Full variable domain (missing parts from reference TRBV5-1 and TRBJ2-3): KAGVTQTPRYLIKTRGQQVTLSCSPISGHRSVSWYQQTPGQGLQFLFEYFSETQRNKGNFPGRFSGRQFSNSRSEMNVSTLELGDSALYLCASSLGGTHGTDTQYFGPGTRLTVL.

The chain combines TRBV11-2 with TRBJ1-4; D is undetermined. V shed 5 bases and J shed 0 bases, with 13 bases lying between them. CDR1 SGHAT and CDR2 FQNNGV come from the germline V gene. The CDR3 is made up of 16 amino acids. DNA for the CDR3: TGTGCCAGCAGCCGGGCCCCCGGAGCAACTAATGAAAAACTGTTTTTT. Translation gives CASSRAPGATNEKLFF. The full variable domain, its missing parts supplied by reference TRBV11-2 and TRBJ1-4, is EAGVAQSPRYKIIEKRQSVAFWCNPISGHATLYWYQQILGQGPKLLIQFQNNGVVDDSQLPKDRFSAERLKGVDSTLKIQPAKLEDSAVYLCASSRAPGATNEKLFFGSGTQLSVL.

This clone was seen a single time. V usage is TRBV7-2 and J usage is TRBJ2-3; 11 bases fit TRBD2. V lost 6 bases, J lost 4 bases, and 6 bases stayed unmatched. The CDR3 has 15 residues. Looked up from germline, CDR1 is SGHTA and CDR2 is FQGNSA. For the CDR3, the DNA is TGTGCCAGCAGTTTTACTAGCGGGAGTCCAGATACGCAGTATTTT. This translates into CASSFTSGSPDTQYF.

V and J are TRBV9 and TRBJ1-1; no firm D call. Germline V gives CDR1 SGDLS, CDR2 YYNGEE. V lost 4 bases and J lost 3, with 7 bases in between. This CDR3 has 12 amino acids. CDR3 bases: TGTGCCAGCAGCACGGTAGACACTGAAGCTTTCTTT. Its translation: CASSTVDTEAFF.

In its sample, this clone was seen once. This chain uses TRBV2 with TRBJ2-5; D tentatively fits TRBD1 or TRBD2 (5 bases each). Between the trimmed V and J ends, which lost 7 bases and 1 base, there was a span of 10 bases. In germline, CDR1 is SNHLY, CDR2 FYNNEI. The CDR3 runs to 13 residues. CDR3 DNA: TGTGCCAGCACAAGGGACGGCCAAGAGACCCAGTACTTC. Its protein is CASTRDGQETQYF.

The genes are TRBV5-1 and TRBJ2-3, with 7 bases lining up with TRBD2. V gave up 0 bases and J gave up 0 bases; unmatched junction bases: 4. CDR3 length equals 16 residues. The germline CDR1 and CDR2 sequences are SGHRS and YFSETQ. CDR3 loop: CASSLGGTISTDTQYF. CDR3 nucleotides: TGCGCCAGCAGCTTGGGAGGGACTATAAGCACAGATACGCAGTATTTT. Filled out from reference TRBV5-1 and TRBJ2-3, the complete variable domain reads KAGVTQTPRYLIKTRGQQVTLSCSPISGHRSVSWYQQTPGQGLQFLFEYFSETQRNKGNFPGRFSGRQFSNSRSEMNVSTLELGDSALYLCASSLGGTISTDTQYFGPGTRLTVL.

In regard to this clone: The same CDR3 is also encoded by other DNA sequences in this sample. The V and J genes are TRBV19 and TRBJ2-7; TRBD1 might be the D (5 bases). V dropped 2 bases and J dropped 4 bases, with 9 bases sitting between them. The CDR3 extends over 13 amino acids. Germline V gene lookup returns CDR1 LNHDA and CDR2 SQIVND (reference sequence). The CDR3 here is CASSIQGSYEQYF. The CDR3 DNA reads TGTGCCAGTAGTATACAGGGATCATACGAGCAGTACTTC. The full variable domain, rest sourced from reference TRBV19 and TRBJ2-7, is DGGITQSPKYLFRKEGQNVTLSCEQNLNHDAMYWYRQDPGQGLRLIYYSQIVNDFQKGDIAEGYSVSREKKESFPLTVTSAQKNPTAFYLCASSIQGSYEQYFGPGTRLTVT.

This clone was observed a few times. The rearrangement uses TRBV9 and TRBJ1-4; unclear D gene. CDR3 length equals 16 residues. Trimming removed 3 bases at V and 7 bases at J, with 19 bases between. Germline-derived CDR1 and CDR2 are SGDLS and YYNGEE. The CDR3 sequence is CASSAGIQQIGEKLFF. The CDR3 nucleotides are TGTGCCAGCAGCGCCGGGATTCAACAGATAGGTGAAAAACTGTTTTTT.

To note about this clone: One end of the junction fails to match germline, which may point to a read error. J is TRBJ1-4 and V is TRBV19, with D hard to call. The CDR3 runs 15 residues. Germline assignment: CDR1 LNHDA and CDR2 SQIVND (reference sequence). CDR3 nucleotide sequence: TGTGCCAGTAGTGTAGACGGTCTAACGAGTGAAAAACTGTTTTTT. Protein product: CASSVDGLTSEKLFF.

V and J are TRBV7-2 and TRBJ2-7, with 7 positions matching TRBD2. The CDR3 runs to 13 residues. Looked up from germline, CDR1 is SGHTA and CDR2 is FQGNSA. With 5 bases clipped from V and 2 bases from J, the junction kept 3 bases outside the gene matches. CDR3 sequence: CASSQAGAYEQYF. For the CDR3, the DNA is TGTGCCAGCAGCCAGGCGGGGGCCTACGAGCAGTACTTC.

The rearrangement joins TRBV6-6 to TRBJ2-7, with a possible D match to TRBD1 (5 bases). Trimming removed 4 bases at V and 9 bases at J, with 10 bases between. Germline assignment: CDR1 MNHNY and CDR2 SVGAGI (reference sequence). This CDR3 contains 11 residues. The CDR3 spells CASSSTTAQYF. The CDR3 DNA reads TGTGCCAGCAGTTCTACGACAGCGCAGTACTTC.

V gene TRBV29-1 combines with J gene TRBJ2-2; D is unresolved. CDR3 size: 14 residues. V was trimmed by 2 bases and J by 1 base, leaving 8 bases between them. CDR1 is SQVTM, CDR2 ANQGSEA, per germline. The CDR3 region has the DNA TGCAGCGTTGAACATAGAGGGAACACCGGGGAGCTGTTTTTT. It specifies CSVEHRGNTGELFF.

This sequence joins TRBV18 and TRBJ1-2, with unresolved D. CDR1 and CDR2 from the germline V gene are KGHSH and LQKENI. CDR3 length: 12 residues. V was pared by 0 bases and J by 5 bases, with 4 bases between. The CDR3 bases are TGTGCCAGCTCACCACCGGGGTATGGCTACACCTTC. It codes for CASSPPGYGYTF.

The rearrangement uses TRBV6-5 and TRBJ1-5; 7 nucleotides align to TRBD1. The V segment lost 2 bases and the J segment 4 bases; nucleotides outside the gene matches: 5. Germline CDR1 is MNHEY and CDR2 is SVGAGI. This CDR3 is built from 15 residues. Written as DNA, the CDR3 is TGTGCCAGCAGTTACCGGACAGGTTCGAATCAGCCCCAGCATTTT. Its protein is CASSYRTGSNQPQHF.

This chain uses TRBV28 with TRBJ1-4; D is perhaps TRBD1 (5 bases). Germline-derived CDR1 and CDR2 are MDHEN and SYDVKM. The CDR3 is 14 amino acids. The V gene lost 10 bases and the J gene lost 2 bases, with 14 bases spanning the gap. CDR3 residues: CATQTASTNEKLFF. The CDR3 coding sequence is TGTGCCACCCAGACAGCTTCGACTAATGAAAAACTGTTTTTT. The whole variable domain, filled in from reference TRBV28 and TRBJ1-4, reads DVKVTQSSRYLVKRTGEKVFLECVQDMDHENMFWYRQDPGLGLRLIYFSYDVKMKEKGDIPEGYSVSREKKERFSLILESASTNQTSMYLCATQTASTNEKLFFGSGTQLSVL.

CDR3 loop: CASTQRETQYF. The CDR3 coding sequence is TGTGCCAGCACGCAGCGAGAGACCCAGTACTTC. V is TRBV2 and J is TRBJ2-5; no clear D. The germline gives CDR1 SNHLY, CDR2 FYNNEI. Trimming pared 7 bases from V and 4 bases from J, leaving 7 bases between. The CDR3 spans 11 residues.

The CDR3 region has the DNA TGTGCCAGCAGCTTCGGGACAGGGGGGTACGAGCAGTACTTC. The encoded protein is CASSFGTGGYEQYF. The chain uses TRBV6-6 and TRBJ2-7; 11 nucleotides agree with TRBD1. The CDR3 consists of 14 residues. The junction had 5 bases not matched to a gene; V was cut back by 6 bases and J by 4 bases. Per germline, CDR1 MNHNY and CDR2 SVGAGI (reference sequence).

This clone was detected once. V and J are TRBV5-1 and TRBJ1-4, with D hard to call. V was shortened by 4 bases and J by 5 bases, with 15 bases between the two germline ends. The CDR3 is 15 amino acids. Germline V CDR1 and CDR2: SGHRS, YFSETQ. The CDR3 region has the DNA TGCGCCAGCAGCCCAAGTGGTGGCGGAAATGAAAAACTGTTTTTT. Translated, it gives CASSPSGGGNEKLFF.

This clone is a singleton in its sample. The chain is built from TRBV5-4 and TRBJ2-3, with 7 positions matching TRBD1. The trim removed 0 bases at V and 5 bases at J, leaving 6 bases unmatched. CDR1 is SGHNT, CDR2 YYREEE, per germline (reference sequence). The CDR3 loop spans 15 amino acids. CDR3: CASSLVAGGIDTQYF. DNA for the CDR3: TGTGCCAGCAGCTTGGTAGCAGGGGGTATAGATACGCAGTATTTT.

The rearrangement uses TRBV6-1 and TRBJ1-5; 9 bases agree with TRBD1. The CDR3 covers 18 residues. The J segment lost 2 bases and the V segment lost 4 bases, leaving 12 bases of the junction unmatched. Per germline, CDR1 MNHNS and CDR2 SASEGT. The CDR3 DNA follows: TGTGCCAGCAGTGTTTTAGGACAGGGGAGTTTGGGCAATCAGCCCCAGCATTTT. This sequence encodes CASSVLGQGSLGNQPQHF.

This chain joins TRBV4-1 and TRBJ2-7, with 9 bases aligning to TRBD2. CDR1 is MGHRA and CDR2 is YSYEKL in the germline V gene. The CDR3 length is 17 residues. V lost 3 bases, J lost 5 bases, and 14 bases stayed unmatched. The chain's CDR3 is CASSQAMGAGGPHEQYF. DNA of the CDR3: TGCGCCAGCAGCCAGGCCATGGGGGCGGGAGGGCCCCACGAGCAGTACTTC.

This clone appeared a single time. J is TRBJ2-2 and V is TRBV4-1; D might be TRBD2 (5 bases). Germline V CDR1 and CDR2: MGHRA, YSYEKL. CDR3 size: 14 residues. V lost 3 bases, J lost 4 bases, and 9 bases lay in between. In DNA, the CDR3 is TGCGCCAGCAGCCAGCGGGTGGGCACCGGGGAGCTGTTTTTT. It is translated as CASSQRVGTGELFF.

The chain recombines TRBV2 with TRBJ2-3, with a weak D call TRBD1 (5 bases). Trimming removed 6 bases from V and 5 bases from J, with 9 bases in between. The CDR3 is 12 residues long. The germline gives CDR1 SNHLY, CDR2 FYNNEI. The CDR3 here is CASRQGRDTQYF. In DNA form, the CDR3 reads TGTGCCAGCAGGCAGGGTAGAGATACGCAGTATTTT.

The chain is built from TRBV18 and TRBJ1-2; D gene ambiguous. Trimming cost V 0 bases and J 1 base, with 6 bases left between them. Germline V CDR1 and CDR2: KGHSH, LQKENI. CDR3 length: 14 amino acids. In DNA, the CDR3 is TGTGCCAGCTCACCACCGGCGTATAACTATGGCTACACCTTC. This translates into CASSPPAYNYGYTF.